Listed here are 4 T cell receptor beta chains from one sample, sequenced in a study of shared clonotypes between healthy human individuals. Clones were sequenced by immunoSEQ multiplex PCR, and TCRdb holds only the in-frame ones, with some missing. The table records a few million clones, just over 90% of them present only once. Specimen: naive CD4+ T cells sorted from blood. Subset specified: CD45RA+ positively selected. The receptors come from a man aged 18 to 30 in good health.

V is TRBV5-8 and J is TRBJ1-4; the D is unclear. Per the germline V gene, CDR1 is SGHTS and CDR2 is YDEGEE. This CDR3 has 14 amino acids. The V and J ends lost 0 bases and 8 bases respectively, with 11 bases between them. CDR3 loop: CASSLGQVGEKLFF. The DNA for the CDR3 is TGTGCCAGCAGCTTGGGCCAGGTTGGCGAAAAACTGTTTTTT.

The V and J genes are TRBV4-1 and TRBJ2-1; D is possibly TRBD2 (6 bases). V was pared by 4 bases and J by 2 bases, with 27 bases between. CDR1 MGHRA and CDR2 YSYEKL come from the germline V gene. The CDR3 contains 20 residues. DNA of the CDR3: TGCGCCAGCAGCCGATTCCGGGACTTAAGCGAGAAACCTACCTACAATGAGCAGTTCTTC. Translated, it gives CASSRFRDLSEKPTYNEQFF.

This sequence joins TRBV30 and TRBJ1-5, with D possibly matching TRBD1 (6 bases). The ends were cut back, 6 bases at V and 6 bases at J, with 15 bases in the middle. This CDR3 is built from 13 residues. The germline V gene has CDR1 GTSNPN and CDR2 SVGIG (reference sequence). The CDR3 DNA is TGTGCCTGCTCCCACAGGGAAAGTCAGCCCCAGCATTTT. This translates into CACSHRESQPQHF.

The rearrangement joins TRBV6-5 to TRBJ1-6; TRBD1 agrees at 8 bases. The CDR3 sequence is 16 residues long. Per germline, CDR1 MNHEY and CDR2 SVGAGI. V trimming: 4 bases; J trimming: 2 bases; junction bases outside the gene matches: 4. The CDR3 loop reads CASSWDRRTYNSPLHF. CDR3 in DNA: TGTGCCAGCAGTTGGGACAGGCGGACCTATAATTCACCCCTCCACTTT.